These T cell receptor beta chains were read from a single sample in a study of T cell responses to AZD1222 COVID-19 vaccine. Produced via immunoSEQ multiplex PCR; TCRdb's table is partial and in-frame only. The data show fewer than 200,000 clones, approximately 88% seen once. Sequenced material: peripheral blood, taken on day 0 of AZD1222 vaccination. Receptors were obtained from an adult in good health. CDR3s include the opening cysteine and the closing phenylalanine or tryptophan. D genes are given only for firm matches. Clone size appears in some rows only: once, few, many, or a class for an expanded clone.

clone size,J gene,V gene,D gene,CDR3 protein,CDR3 DNA
few,TRBJ1-1,TRBV4-1,.,CASSHGQSSREAFF,TGCGCCAGCAGCCACGGGCAGTCCTCTCGGGAAGCTTTCTTT
.,TRBJ1-5,TRBV4-2,.,CASSQVSGGRDNQPQHF,TGTGCCAGCAGCCAAGTGTCGGGAGGGAGGGACAATCAGCCCCAGCATTTT
.,TRBJ2-5,TRBV6-6,TRBD1,CASSYSGTAQETQYF,TGTGCCAGCAGTTACTCAGGGACAGCACAAGAGACCCAGTACTTC
.,TRBJ2-3,TRBV6-6,TRBD2,CASSPGGGWGTDTQYF,TGTGCCAGCAGCCCAGGCGGGGGATGGGGCACAGATACGCAGTATTTT
few,TRBJ2-1,TRBV28,.,CASRGLYNEQFF,TGTGCCAGCAGGGGACTTTACAATGAGCAGTTCTTC
.,TRBJ2-1,TRBV7-3,TRBD2,CASSSGLNNEQFF,TGTGCCAGCAGCTCGGGACTAAACAATGAGCAGTTCTTC
.,TRBJ2-7,TRBV7-2,.,CASSFQEGIGEQYF,TGTGCCAGCAGCTTTCAGGAGGGGATCGGGGAGCAGTACTTC
.,TRBJ2-1,TRBV9,.,CASSVAGAYNEQFF,TGTGCCAGCAGCGTAGCGGGAGCTTACAATGAGCAGTTCTTC
.,TRBJ1-1,TRBV7-9,.,CASSTLVTNTEAFF,TGTGCCAGCAGTACCCTAGTGACGAACACTGAAGCTTTCTTT
.,TRBJ1-3,TRBV18,.,CASSPRGLDNTIYF,TGTGCCAGCTCACCGCGGGGGCTGGACAACACCATATATTTT
.,TRBJ1-2,TRBV28,.,CASSSNSYGYTF,TGTGCCAGCAGTTCAAATAGCTATGGCTACACCTTC
.,TRBJ1-3,TRBV6-5,.,CASSYSALGSGNTIYF,TGTGCCAGCAGTTACTCGGCTCTTGGCTCTGGAAACACCATATATTTT
.,TRBJ2-1,TRBV6-2/TRBV6-3,TRBD1,CASSRLGTGGNEQFF,TGTGCCAGCAGCCGACTAGGGACAGGGGGCAATGAGCAGTTCTTC
.,TRBJ2-3,TRBV7-3,.,CASSSSGDTQYF,TGTGCCAGCAGCTCCTCGGGAGATACGCAGTATTTT
.,TRBJ1-3,TRBV7-8,TRBD1,CASSLGARGLGNTIYF,TGTGCCAGCAGCTTGGGGGCCAGGGGGCTGGGAAACACCATATATTTT
.,TRBJ1-1,TRBV6-6,TRBD1,CASSYSDRGGDTEAFF,TGTGCCAGCAGTTACTCTGACAGGGGAGGGGACACTGAAGCTTTCTTT
.,TRBJ2-5,TRBV11-2,.,CASSFGRGGETQYF,TGTGCCAGCAGCTTCGGCAGGGGAGGGGAGACCCAGTACTTC
.,TRBJ1-5,TRBV5-6,.,CASSLAGYSNQPQHF,TGTGCCAGCAGCTTGGCGGGATATAGCAATCAGCCCCAGCATTTT
.,TRBJ2-2,TRBV28,.,CATSGANTGELFF,TGTGCCACCTCCGGCGCGAACACCGGGGAGCTGTTTTTT
.,TRBJ1-6,TRBV28,TRBD1,CASSSLDRGRLSLHF,TGTGCCAGCAGTTCCCTGGACAGGGGACGTCTTTCCCTCCACTTT
.,TRBJ2-1,TRBV19,TRBD1,CASSPRQGFDNEQFF,TGTGCCAGTAGTCCCCGACAGGGTTTCGACAATGAGCAGTTCTTC
.,TRBJ2-1,TRBV30,.,CAWSVGVEQFF,TGTGCCTGGAGCGTAGGGGTTGAGCAGTTCTTC
.,TRBJ1-5,TRBV5-6,TRBD1,CASSLAAGQGNQPQHF,TGTGCCAGCAGCTTGGCGGCGGGACAGGGGAACCAGCCCCAGCATTTT
.,TRBJ2-4,TRBV3-1/TRBV3-2,.,CASSQAFEGHDKNIQYF,TGTGCCAGCAGCCAAGCGTTTGAGGGGCACGACAAAAACATTCAGTACTTC
.,TRBJ1-3,TRBV5-8,.,CASSSRTVGNTIYF,TGTGCCAGCAGCTCCCGGACAGTCGGAAACACCATATATTTT
.,TRBJ1-1,TRBV3-1/TRBV3-2,.,CASSPPGARGAFF,TGTGCCAGCAGCCCCCCCGGGGCCCGGGGAGCTTTCTTT
once,TRBJ1-5,TRBV19,TRBD1,CASRHGGGGFQPQHF,TGTGCCAGTAGGCACGGAGGGGGCGGTTTTCAGCCCCAGCATTTT